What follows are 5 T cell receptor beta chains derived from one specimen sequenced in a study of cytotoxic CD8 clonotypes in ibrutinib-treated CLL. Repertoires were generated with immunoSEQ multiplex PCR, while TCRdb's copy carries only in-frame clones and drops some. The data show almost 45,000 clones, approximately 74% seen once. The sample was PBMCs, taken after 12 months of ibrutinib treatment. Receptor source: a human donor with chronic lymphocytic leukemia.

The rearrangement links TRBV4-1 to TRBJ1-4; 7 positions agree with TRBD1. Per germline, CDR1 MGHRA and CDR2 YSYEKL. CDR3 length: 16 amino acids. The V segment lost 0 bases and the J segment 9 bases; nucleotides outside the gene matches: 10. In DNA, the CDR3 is TGCGCCAGCAGCCAAGAAGACAGGGAAGAATCGAAAAAACTGTTTTTT. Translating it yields CASSQEDREESKKLFF.

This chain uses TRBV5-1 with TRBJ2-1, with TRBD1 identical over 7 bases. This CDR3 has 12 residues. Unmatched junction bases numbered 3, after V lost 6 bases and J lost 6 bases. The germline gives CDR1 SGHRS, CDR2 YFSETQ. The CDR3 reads CASTTGLNEQFF. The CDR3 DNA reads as TGCGCCAGCACGACAGGGCTCAATGAGCAGTTCTTC. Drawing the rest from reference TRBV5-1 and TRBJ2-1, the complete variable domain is KAGVTQTPRYLIKTRGQQVTLSCSPISGHRSVSWYQQTPGQGLQFLFEYFSETQRNKGNFPGRFSGRQFSNSRSEMNVSTLELGDSALYLCASTTGLNEQFFGPGTRLTVL.

CDR3 sequence reads: CASSDALAGAHEQYF. The DNA of the CDR3 is TGTGCCAGCAGTGATGCTTTAGCGGGAGCCCACGAGCAGTACTTC. The J gene is TRBJ2-7, the V gene TRBV6-1; 9 bases map to TRBD2. Germline CDR1 MNHNS, CDR2 SASEGT. Trimming removed 3 bases from V and 5 bases from J; junction bases left unmatched: 8. The CDR3 totals 15 residues.

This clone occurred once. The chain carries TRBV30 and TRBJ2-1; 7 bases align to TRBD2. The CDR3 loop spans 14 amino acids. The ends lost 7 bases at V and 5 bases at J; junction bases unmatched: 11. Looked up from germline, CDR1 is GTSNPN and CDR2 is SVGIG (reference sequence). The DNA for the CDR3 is TGTGCCTCCTTCGCGGGAGCCGGCAACAATGAGCAGTTCTTC. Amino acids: CASFAGAGNNEQFF.

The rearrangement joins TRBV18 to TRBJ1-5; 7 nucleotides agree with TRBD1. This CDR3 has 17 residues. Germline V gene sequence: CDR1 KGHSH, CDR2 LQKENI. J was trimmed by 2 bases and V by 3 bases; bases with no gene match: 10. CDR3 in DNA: TGTGCCAGCTCACCGACAGGGCCGGGATATGGCAATCAGCCCCAGCATTTT. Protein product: CASSPTGPGYGNQPQHF.